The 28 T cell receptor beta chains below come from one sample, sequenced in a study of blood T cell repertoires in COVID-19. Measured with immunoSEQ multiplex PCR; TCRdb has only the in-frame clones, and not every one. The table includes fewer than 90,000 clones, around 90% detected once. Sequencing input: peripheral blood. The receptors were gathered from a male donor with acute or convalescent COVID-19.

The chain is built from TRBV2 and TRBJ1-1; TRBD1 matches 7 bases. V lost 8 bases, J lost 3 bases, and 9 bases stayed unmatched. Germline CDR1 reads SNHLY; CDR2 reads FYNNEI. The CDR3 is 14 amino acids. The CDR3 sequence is CASVRDSPYTEAFF. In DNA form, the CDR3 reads TGTGCCAGCGTCCGGGACAGCCCCTACACTGAAGCTTTCTTT.

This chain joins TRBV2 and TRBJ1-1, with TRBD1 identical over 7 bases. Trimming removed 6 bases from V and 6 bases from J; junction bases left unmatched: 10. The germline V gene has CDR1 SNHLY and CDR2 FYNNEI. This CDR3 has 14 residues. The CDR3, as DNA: TGTGCCAGCAGCACCGACAGGGCCCCATCTGAAGCTTTCTTT. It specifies CASSTDRAPSEAFF.

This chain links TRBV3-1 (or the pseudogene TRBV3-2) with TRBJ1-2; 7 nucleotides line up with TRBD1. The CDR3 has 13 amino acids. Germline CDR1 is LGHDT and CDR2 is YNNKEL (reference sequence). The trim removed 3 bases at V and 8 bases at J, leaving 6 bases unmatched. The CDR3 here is CASSQSGGLGYTF. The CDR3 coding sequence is TGTGCCAGCAGCCAGTCAGGGGGTTTAGGCTACACCTTC.

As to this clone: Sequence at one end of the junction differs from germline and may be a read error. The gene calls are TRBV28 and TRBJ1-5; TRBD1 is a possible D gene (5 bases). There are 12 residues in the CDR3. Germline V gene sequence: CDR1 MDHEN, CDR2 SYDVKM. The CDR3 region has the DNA TGCGCTGGGGCAGCGCTAAATCAGCCCCAGCATTTT. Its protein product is CAGAALNQPQHF.

CDR3 coding DNA: TGTGCCAGCAGCTCGAGGGAGAACACTGAAGCTTTCTTT. Its protein product is CASSSRENTEAFF. J is TRBJ1-1 and V is TRBV7-9; D uncertain. This CDR3 spans 13 amino acids. V lost 4 bases and J lost 1, with 7 bases in between. Germline V lookup: CDR1 SEHNR, CDR2 FQNEAQ (reference sequence). Supplemented by reference TRBV7-9 and TRBJ1-1, the full variable domain reads DTGVSQNPRHKITKRGQNVTFRCDPISEHNRLYWYRQTLGQGPEFLTYFQNEAQLEKSRLLSDRFSAERPKGSFSTLEIQRTEQGDSAMYLCASSSRENTEAFFGQGTRLTVV.

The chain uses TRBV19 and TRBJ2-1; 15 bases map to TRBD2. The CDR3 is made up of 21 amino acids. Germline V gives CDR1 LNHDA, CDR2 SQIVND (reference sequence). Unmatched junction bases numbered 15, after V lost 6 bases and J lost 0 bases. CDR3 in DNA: TGTGCCAGTAGCGATCCGGGACTAGCGGGGGGACGTAGGGGCTCCTACAATGAGCAGTTCTTC. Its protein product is CASSDPGLAGGRRGSYNEQFF.

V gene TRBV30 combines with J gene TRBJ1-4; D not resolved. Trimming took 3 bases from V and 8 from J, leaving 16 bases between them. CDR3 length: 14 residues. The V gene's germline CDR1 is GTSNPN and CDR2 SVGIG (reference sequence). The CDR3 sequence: CAWRLWGGREKLFF. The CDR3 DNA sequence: TGTGCCTGGAGGCTTTGGGGAGGAAGGGAAAAACTGTTTTTT.

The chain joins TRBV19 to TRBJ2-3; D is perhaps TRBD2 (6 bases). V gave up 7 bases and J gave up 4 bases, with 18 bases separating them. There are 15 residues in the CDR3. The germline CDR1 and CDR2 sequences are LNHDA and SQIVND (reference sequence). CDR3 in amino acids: CASKWSQGGPDTQYF. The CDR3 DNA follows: TGTGCCAGTAAGTGGAGTCAGGGAGGACCAGATACGCAGTATTTT.

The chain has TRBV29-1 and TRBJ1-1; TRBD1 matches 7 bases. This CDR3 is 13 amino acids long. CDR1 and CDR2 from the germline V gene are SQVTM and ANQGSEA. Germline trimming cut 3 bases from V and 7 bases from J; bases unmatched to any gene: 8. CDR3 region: CSVEEGASDEAFF. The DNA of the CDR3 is TGCAGCGTTGAGGAGGGGGCTTCGGATGAAGCTTTCTTT. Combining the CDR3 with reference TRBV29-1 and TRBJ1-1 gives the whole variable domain SAVISQKPSRDICQRGTSLTIQCQVDSQVTMMFWYRQQPGQSLTLIATANQGSEATYESGFVIDKFPISRPNLTFSTLTVSNMSPEDSSIYLCSVEEGASDEAFFGQGTRLTVV.

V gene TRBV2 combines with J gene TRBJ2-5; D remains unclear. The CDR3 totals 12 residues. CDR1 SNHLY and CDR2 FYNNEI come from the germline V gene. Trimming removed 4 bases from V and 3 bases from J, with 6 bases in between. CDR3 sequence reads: CASSVQEETQYF. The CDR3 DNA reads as TGTGCCAGCAGTGTCCAGGAAGAGACCCAGTACTTC.

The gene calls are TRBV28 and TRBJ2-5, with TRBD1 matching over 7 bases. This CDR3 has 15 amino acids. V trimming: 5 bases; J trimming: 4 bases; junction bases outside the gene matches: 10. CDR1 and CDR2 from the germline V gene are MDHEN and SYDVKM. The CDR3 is CASSGRQGKGETQYF. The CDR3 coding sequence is TGTGCCAGCAGTGGACGACAGGGAAAGGGAGAGACCCAGTACTTC.

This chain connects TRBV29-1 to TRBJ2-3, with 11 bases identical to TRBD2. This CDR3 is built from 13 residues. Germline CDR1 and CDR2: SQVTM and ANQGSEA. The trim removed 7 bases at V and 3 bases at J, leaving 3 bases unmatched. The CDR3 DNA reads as TGCAGCGGTAGCGGGGGGGTTACAGATACGCAGTATTTT. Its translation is CSGSGGVTDTQYF.

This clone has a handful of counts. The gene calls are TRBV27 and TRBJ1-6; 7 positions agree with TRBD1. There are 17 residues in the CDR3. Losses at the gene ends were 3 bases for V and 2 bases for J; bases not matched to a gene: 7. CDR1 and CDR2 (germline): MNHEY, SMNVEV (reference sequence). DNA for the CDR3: TGTGCCAGCAGTTTCCAGACAGGGAAGGCCTATAATTCACCCCTCCACTTT. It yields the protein CASSFQTGKAYNSPLHF.

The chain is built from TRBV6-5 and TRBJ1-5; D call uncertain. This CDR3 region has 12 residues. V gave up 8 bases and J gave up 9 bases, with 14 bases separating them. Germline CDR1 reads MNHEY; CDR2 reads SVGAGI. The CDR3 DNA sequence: TGTGCCAGCGGACTCATAGGCGGGCCCCAGCATTTT. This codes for CASGLIGGPQHF.

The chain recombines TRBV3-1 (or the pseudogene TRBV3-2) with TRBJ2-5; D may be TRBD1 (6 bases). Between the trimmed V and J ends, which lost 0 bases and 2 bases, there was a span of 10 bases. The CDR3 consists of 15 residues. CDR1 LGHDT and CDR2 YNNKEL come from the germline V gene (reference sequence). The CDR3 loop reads CASSQDVGQQETQYF. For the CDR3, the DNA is TGTGCCAGCAGCCAAGATGTCGGACAGCAAGAGACCCAGTACTTC.

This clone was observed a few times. CDR3 protein: CASSLEDSSNQPQHF. DNA of the CDR3: TGTGCCAGCAGCTTGGAGGACAGCAGCAATCAGCCCCAGCATTTT. This chain joins TRBV7-2 and TRBJ1-5; TRBD1 is a possible D gene (6 bases). With 3 bases removed from V and 1 base from J, the gap between germline ends came to 10 bases. The germline CDR1 and CDR2 sequences are SGHTA and FQGNSA. CDR3 length equals 15 residues. The whole variable domain, filled in from reference TRBV7-2 and TRBJ1-5, reads GAGVSQSPSNKVTEKGKDVELRCDPISGHTALYWYRQSLGQGLEFLIYFQGNSAPDKSGLPSDRFSAERTGGSVSTLTIQRTQQEDSAVYLCASSLEDSSNQPQHFGDGTRLSIL.

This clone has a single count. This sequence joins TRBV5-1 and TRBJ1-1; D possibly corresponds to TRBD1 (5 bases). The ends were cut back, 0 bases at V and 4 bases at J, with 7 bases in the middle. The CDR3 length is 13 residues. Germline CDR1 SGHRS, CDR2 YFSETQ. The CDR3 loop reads CASSLEQATEAFF. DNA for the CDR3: TGCGCCAGCAGCTTGGAACAGGCCACTGAAGCTTTCTTT.

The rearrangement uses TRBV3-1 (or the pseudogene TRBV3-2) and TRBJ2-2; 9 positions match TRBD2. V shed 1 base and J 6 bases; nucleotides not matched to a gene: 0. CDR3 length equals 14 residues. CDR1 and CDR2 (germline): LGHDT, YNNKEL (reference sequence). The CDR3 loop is CASSQGTSAGELFF. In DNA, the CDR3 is TGTGCCAGCAGCCAAGGGACTAGCGCCGGGGAGCTGTTTTTT.

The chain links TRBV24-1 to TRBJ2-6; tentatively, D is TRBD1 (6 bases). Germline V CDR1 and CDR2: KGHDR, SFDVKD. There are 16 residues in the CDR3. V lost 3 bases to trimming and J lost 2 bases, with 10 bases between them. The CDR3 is CATSDRTGTGANVLTF. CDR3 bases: TGTGCCACCAGTGATCGCACAGGGACTGGGGCCAACGTCCTGACTTTC.

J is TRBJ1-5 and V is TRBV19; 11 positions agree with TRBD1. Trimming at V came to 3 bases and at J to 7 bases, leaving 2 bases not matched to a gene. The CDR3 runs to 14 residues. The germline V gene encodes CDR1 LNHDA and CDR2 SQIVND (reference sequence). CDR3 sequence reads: CASSIGTGGQPQHF. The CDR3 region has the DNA TGTGCCAGTAGTATCGGGACAGGGGGGCAGCCCCAGCATTTT.

The CDR3 DNA reads TGTGCCAGCAGTCACCGGGTCTTATCTCGTTTTGAAAAACTGTTTTTT. Its translation: CASSHRVLSRFEKLFF. The J gene is TRBJ1-4, the V gene TRBV28; D unclear. The length of the CDR3 is 16 residues. V shed 5 bases and J shed 7 bases, with 20 bases lying between them. CDR1 MDHEN and CDR2 SYDVKM come from the germline V gene.

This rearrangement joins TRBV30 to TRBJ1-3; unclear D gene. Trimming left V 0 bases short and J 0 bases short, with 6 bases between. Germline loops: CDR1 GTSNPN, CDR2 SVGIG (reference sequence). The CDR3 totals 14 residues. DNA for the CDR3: TGTGCCTGGAGTGTTGCGGCCTCTGGAAACACCATATATTTT. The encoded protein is CAWSVAASGNTIYF.

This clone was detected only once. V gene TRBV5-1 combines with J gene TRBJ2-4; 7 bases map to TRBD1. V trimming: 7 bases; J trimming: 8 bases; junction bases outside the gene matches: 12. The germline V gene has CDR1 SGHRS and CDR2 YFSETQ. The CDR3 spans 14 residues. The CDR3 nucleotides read TGCGCCAGCTCGGCGGACAGGCCTCAGGACATTCAGTACTTC. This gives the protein CASSADRPQDIQYF.

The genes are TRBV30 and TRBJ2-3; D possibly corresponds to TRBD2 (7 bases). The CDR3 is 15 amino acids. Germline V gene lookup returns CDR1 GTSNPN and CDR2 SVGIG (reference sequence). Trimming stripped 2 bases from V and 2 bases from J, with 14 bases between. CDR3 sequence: CAWSRAGAFTDTQYF. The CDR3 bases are TGTGCCTGGAGTAGGGCGGGGGCGTTCACAGATACGCAGTATTTT.

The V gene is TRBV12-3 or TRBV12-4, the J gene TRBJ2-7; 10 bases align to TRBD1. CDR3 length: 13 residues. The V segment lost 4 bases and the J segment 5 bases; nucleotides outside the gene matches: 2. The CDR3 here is CASSWGQGHEQYF. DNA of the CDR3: TGTGCCAGCAGTTGGGGACAGGGGCACGAGCAGTACTTC.

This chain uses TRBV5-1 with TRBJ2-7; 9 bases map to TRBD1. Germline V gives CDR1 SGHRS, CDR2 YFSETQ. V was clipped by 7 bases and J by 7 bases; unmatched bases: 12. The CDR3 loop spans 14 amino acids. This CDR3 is CASSPRTGVSEQYF. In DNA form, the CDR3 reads TGCGCCAGCTCCCCCCGGACAGGGGTTAGTGAGCAGTACTTC.

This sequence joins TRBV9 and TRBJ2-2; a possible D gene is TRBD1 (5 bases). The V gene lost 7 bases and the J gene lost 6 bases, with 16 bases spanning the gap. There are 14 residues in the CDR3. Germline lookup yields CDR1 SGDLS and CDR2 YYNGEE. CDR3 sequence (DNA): TGTGCCAGCGGAAACGGACACCCATCCGGGGAGCTGTTTTTT. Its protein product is CASGNGHPSGELFF.

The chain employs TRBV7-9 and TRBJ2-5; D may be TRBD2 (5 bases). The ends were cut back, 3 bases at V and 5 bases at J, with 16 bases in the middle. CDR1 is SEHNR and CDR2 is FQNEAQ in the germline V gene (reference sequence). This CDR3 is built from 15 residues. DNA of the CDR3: TGTGCCAGCAGCTTCCCTTGGCCGGGCGGGGAGACCCAGTACTTC. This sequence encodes CASSFPWPGGETQYF.